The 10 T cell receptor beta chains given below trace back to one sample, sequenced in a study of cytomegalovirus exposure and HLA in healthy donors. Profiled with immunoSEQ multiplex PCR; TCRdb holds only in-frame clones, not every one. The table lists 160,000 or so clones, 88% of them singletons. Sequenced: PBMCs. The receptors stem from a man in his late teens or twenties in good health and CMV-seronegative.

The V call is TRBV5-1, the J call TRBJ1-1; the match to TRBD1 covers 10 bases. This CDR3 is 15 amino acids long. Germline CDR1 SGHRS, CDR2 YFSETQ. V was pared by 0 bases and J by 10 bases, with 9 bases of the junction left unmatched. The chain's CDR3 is CASSLGATGGETAFF. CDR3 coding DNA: TGCGCCAGCAGCTTGGGAGCGACAGGGGGCGAGACAGCTTTCTTT.

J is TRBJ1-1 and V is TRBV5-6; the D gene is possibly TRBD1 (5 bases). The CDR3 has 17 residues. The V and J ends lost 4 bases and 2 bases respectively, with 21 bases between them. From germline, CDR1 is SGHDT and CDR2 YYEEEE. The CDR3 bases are TGTGCCAGCAGCCCTGGGGCAGTTTTGGGATCTAACACTGAAGCTTTCTTT. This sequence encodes CASSPGAVLGSNTEAFF.

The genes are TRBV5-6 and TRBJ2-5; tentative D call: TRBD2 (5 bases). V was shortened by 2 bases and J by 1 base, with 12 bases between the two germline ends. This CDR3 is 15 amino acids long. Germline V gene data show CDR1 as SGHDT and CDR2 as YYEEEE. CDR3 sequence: CASSFKRRSQETQYF. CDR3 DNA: TGTGCCAGCAGCTTCAAGCGGCGGTCCCAAGAGACCCAGTACTTC.

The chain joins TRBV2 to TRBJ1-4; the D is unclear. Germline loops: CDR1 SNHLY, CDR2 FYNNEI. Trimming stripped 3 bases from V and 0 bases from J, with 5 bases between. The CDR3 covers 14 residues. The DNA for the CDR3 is TGTGCCAGCAGTGATTCTACAACTAATGAAAAACTGTTTTTT. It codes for CASSDSTTNEKLFF.

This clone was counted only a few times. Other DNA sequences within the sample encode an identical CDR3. This CDR3 is CSVETSDYEQYF. The CDR3 nucleotides are TGCAGCGTTGAGACTAGCGACTACGAGCAGTACTTC. The J gene is TRBJ2-7, the V gene TRBV29-1, with 8 bases lining up with TRBD2. V trimming: 3 bases; J trimming: 3 bases; junction bases outside the gene matches: 1. The CDR3 has 12 amino acids. Germline V lookup: CDR1 SQVTM, CDR2 ANQGSEA.

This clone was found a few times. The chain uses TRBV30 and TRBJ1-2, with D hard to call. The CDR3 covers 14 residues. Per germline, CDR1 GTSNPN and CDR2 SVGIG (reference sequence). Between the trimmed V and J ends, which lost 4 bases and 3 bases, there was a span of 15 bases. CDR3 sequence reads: CAWTTPGSDYGYTF. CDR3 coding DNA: TGTGCCTGGACTACCCCCGGGAGTGACTATGGCTACACCTTC.

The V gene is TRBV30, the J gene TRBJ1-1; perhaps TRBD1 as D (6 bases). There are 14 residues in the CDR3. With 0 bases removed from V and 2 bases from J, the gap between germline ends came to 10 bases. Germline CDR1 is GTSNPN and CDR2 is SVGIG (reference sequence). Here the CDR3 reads CAWSVWGRNTEAFF. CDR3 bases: TGTGCCTGGAGTGTGTGGGGGCGAAACACTGAAGCTTTCTTT.

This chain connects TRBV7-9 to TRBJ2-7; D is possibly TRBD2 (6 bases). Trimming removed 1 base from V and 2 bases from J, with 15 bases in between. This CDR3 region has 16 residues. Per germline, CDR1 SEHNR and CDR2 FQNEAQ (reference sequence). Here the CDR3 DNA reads TGTGCCAGCAGCTTAGGGACGGGGGTTGCCGCCTACGAGCAGTACTTC. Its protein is CASSLGTGVAAYEQYF.

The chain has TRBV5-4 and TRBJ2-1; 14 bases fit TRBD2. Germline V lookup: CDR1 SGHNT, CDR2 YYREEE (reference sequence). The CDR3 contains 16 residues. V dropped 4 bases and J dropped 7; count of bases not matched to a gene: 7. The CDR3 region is CASSPTSGRAWNEQFF. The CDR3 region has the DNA TGTGCCAGCAGCCCGACTAGCGGGAGGGCCTGGAATGAGCAGTTCTTC.

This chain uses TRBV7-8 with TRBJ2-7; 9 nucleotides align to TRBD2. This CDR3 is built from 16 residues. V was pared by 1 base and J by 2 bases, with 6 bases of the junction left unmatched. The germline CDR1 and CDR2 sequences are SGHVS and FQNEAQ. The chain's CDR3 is CASSLGSGSIPYEQYF. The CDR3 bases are TGTGCCAGCAGCTTAGGTAGCGGGAGTATTCCCTACGAGCAGTACTTC.